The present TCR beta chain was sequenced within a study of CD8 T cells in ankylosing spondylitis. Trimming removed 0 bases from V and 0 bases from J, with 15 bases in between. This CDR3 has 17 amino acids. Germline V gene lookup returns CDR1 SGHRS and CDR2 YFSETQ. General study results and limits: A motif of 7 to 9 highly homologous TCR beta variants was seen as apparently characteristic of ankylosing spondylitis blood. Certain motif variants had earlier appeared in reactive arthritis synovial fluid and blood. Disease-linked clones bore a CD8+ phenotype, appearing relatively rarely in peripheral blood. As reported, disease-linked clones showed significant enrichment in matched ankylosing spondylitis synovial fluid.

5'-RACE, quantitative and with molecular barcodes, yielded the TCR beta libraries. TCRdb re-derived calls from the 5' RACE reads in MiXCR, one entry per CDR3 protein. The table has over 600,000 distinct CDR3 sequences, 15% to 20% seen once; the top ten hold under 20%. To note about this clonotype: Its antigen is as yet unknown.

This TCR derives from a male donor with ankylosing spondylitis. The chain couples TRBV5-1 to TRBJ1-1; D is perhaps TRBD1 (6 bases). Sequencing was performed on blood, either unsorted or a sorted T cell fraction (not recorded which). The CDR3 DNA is TGCGCCAGCAGCTTGGCCGGGGGGCTACTACTGAACACTGAAGCTTTCTTT. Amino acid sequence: CASSLAGGLLLNTEAFF.